This T cell receptor beta chain was identified during a study of cytomegalovirus exposure and HLA in healthy donors. Study-level findings and limits: In an earlier analysis, in fewer than 700 donors, most V segments appeared productive either ~90% or ~30% of the time.

This donor has no recorded CMV serostatus. This clone was counted a single time. Its antigen is undetermined. The PCR used 60 Vbeta and 13 Jbeta primers. As originally analysed: Later reanalysis found 80 million or so unique TCR beta chains, around 9.9 million of them shared. Using immunoSEQ multiplex PCR, the repertoire was profiled, and TCRdb retains in-frame clones only, with some absent. V, J and clone size are those of that table, while D and trimming were read from the DNA. The sample has 200,000 to 250,000 clones; over 75% are singletons. Trimming shortened V by 0 bases and J by 1 base, and 11 bases separated the two germline ends. The CDR3 extends over 15 amino acids. Germline V gene data show CDR1 as SGDLS and CDR2 as YYNGEE.

Source material: PBMCs. The clonotype comes from a human donor in good health. The chain links TRBV9 to TRBJ2-7; tentative D call: TRBD2 (5 bases). The CDR3 here is CASSVAYSASYEQYF. The CDR3 region has the DNA TGTGCCAGCAGCGTAGCTTATAGCGCGTCCTACGAGCAGTACTTC.